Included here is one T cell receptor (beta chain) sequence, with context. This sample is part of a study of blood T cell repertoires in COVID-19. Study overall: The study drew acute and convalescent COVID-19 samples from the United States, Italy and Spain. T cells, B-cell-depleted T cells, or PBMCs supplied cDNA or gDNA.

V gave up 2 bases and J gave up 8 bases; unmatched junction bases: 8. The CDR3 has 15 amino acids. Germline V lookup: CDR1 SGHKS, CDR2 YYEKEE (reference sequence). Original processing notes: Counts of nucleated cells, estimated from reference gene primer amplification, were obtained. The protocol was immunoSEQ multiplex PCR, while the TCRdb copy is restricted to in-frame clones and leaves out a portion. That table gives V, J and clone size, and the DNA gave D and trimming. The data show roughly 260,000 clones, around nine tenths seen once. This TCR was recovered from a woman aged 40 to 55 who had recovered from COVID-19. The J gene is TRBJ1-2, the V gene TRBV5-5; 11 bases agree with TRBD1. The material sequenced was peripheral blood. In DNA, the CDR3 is TGTGCCAGCAGCTTCGCCCTGGACAGGGGGCTCGGCTACACCTTC. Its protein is CASSFALDRGLGYTF.